This T cell receptor beta chain was recovered during a study of blood T cell repertoires in COVID-19. Study information: Samples of COVID-19 (acute and convalescent) were obtained from the United States, Italy and Spain. PBMCs, B-cell-depleted T cells, or T cells were the source of the cDNA or gDNA that made up the material.

In its sample, this clone was seen a few times. Data came from immunoSEQ multiplex PCR; TCRdb stores just in-frame clones and leaves some out. The sample consists of about 88,000 clones, over 75% of them appearing once. This CDR3 has 16 residues. After removal of 4 bases from V and 1 base from J, the junction contained 7 bases not matched to a gene. CDR1 SEHNR and CDR2 FQNEAQ come from the germline V gene (reference sequence). The sequence was collected from an elderly woman with acute or convalescent COVID-19. This rearrangement joins TRBV7-9 to TRBJ1-2; 9 positions agree with TRBD1. The sample comprised peripheral blood. The CDR3 is CASSSPGTGNNYGYTF. CDR3 sequence (DNA): TGTGCCAGCAGCTCCCCCGGGACAGGGAATAACTATGGCTACACCTTC. The complete variable domain, with remaining parts taken from reference TRBV7-9 and TRBJ1-2, reads DTGVSQNPRHKITKRGQNVTFRCDPISEHNRLYWYRQTLGQGPEFLTYFQNEAQLEKSRLLSDRFSAERPKGSFSTLEIQRTEQGDSAMYLCASSSPGTGNNYGYTFGSGTRLTVV.